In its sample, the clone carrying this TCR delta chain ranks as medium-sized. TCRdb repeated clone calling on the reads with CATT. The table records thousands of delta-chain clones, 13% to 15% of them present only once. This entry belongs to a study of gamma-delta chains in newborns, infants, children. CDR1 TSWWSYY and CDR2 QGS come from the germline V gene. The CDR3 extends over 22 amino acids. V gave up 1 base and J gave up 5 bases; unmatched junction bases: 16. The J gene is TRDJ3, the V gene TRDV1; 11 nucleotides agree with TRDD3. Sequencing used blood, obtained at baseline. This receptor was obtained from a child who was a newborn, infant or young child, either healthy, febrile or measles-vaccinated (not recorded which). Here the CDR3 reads CALGEPHFLHWGIGRDTRQMFF. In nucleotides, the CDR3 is TGTGCTCTTGGGGAACCGCATTTCCTACACTGGGGGATAGGCCGGGACACCCGACAGATGTTTTTC.